This TCR beta chain was captured by sequencing in a study of blood T cell repertoires in COVID-19. Overall study: The United States, Italy and Spain supplied acute and convalescent COVID-19 samples.

Original data processing: Reference gene primer amplification yielded estimated nucleated cell counts. TCRdb's table, derived via immunoSEQ multiplex PCR, lists solely in-frame clones and lacks some. Clone size and V and J calls were adopted from that table, with D and trimming inferred from the DNA. The sample lists 150,000 to 200,000 clones; approximately 86% were seen once. The CDR3 loop spans 15 amino acids. V was trimmed by 5 bases and J by 2 bases, leaving 12 bases between them. CDR1 is SNHLY and CDR2 is FYNNEI in the germline V gene. The specimen sequenced was peripheral blood. The genes are TRBV2 and TRBJ2-2; D gene unclear. The source of this sequence is a man aged 65-85 years with active or convalescent COVID-19. This chain's CDR3 is CASSWQKQNTGELFF. The CDR3 region has the DNA TGTGCCAGCAGTTGGCAGAAACAAAACACCGGGGAGCTGTTTTTT.